What follows describes a single T cell receptor beta chain. What it recognizes is unknown. Clones were sequenced by immunoSEQ multiplex PCR, and TCRdb holds only the in-frame ones, with some missing. Among about 120,000 clones listed, 90% to 95% were seen once. This record belongs to a study of siplizumab effects on memory and regulatory T cells. Study-level points and caveats: Suppressive capability of dividing Tregs from siplizumab cultures went unverified. Unstimulated subsets accounted for the mapping of only a minor share of the clones that were alloreactive. Mappable alloreactive CD4+ clones were on average around 70% Treg-derived with siplizumab, less than 30% in controls. Apparently more diverse than memory cells, naive T cells also seemed major alloresponse contributors.

The receptor's source is a human donor in good health. Sequenced input: non-Treg CD4+ T cells sorted from blood.

The CDR3 sequence is CASSATSGRETQYF. CDR3 coding DNA: TGTGCCAGCAGCGCGACTAGCGGGAGGGAGACCCAGTACTTC. The rearrangement uses TRBV9 and TRBJ2-5; 13 nucleotides agree with TRBD2. Looked up from germline, CDR1 is SGDLS and CDR2 is YYNGEE. This CDR3 comprises 14 residues. Trimming took 3 bases from V and 5 from J; bases not matched to a gene: 1.